This T cell receptor (beta chain) emerged from a study of blood T cells in healthy people across ages. Findings and limits, study-wide: Percentage of naive T cells showed a strong correlation with TCR beta diversity.

Details on this clonotype: Its matching antigen is unknown.

In each sample, at least 6.5 million PBMCs were isolated. At least 5 micrograms of total RNA were extracted per sample. The CDR3 sequence is 15 residues long. V was trimmed by 4 bases and J by 2 bases, leaving 13 bases between them. The germline CDR1 and CDR2 sequences are SGHDN and FVKESK. A second PCR, run for roughly 7 to 11 cycles, used a sample-barcoded 5' primer plus a J-beta primer mix. Sequencing of every sample gave 3 million or more CDR3-containing paired-end reads. TCRdb re-derived calls from the 5' RACE reads in MiXCR, one entry per CDR3 protein. The sample shows more than 650,000 distinct CDR3 sequences, approximately 22% of them seen only once.

This chain uses TRBV14 with TRBJ2-3; a possible D gene is TRBD2 (5 bases). Sequenced material: blood. The receptor comes from a man aged 70 or older in good health. CDR3 sequence (DNA): TGTGCCAGCAGCCCCTTTGCGGAGGACACAGATACGCAGTATTTT. Translated: CASSPFAEDTDTQYF.